This T cell receptor beta chain appears in the sequencing data of a study of cytomegalovirus exposure and HLA in healthy donors. The CDR3 spans 17 residues. V lost 2 bases, J lost 2 bases, and 18 bases lay in between. Germline V gives CDR1 SEHNR, CDR2 FQNEAQ (reference sequence). Findings of the study overall: Confirmation was obtained in vitro that a few CMV-associated chains are specific for CMV antigens.

About this clone: Antigen unknown.

The PCR used 60 Vbeta and 13 Jbeta primers. Libraries were prepared by immunoSEQ multiplex PCR; TCRdb keeps only in-frame clonotypes and omits some of them. Of approximately 140,000 clones in the sample, approximately 81% were seen once. The V gene is TRBV7-9, the J gene TRBJ1-2; D is perhaps TRBD1 (5 bases). The source of this sequence is a young man in good health and CMV-seronegative. Input material: PBMCs. The CDR3 DNA follows: TGTGCCAGCAGCTTAACGACAGAAGCCGCACGAAACTATGGCTACACCTTC. Translation: CASSLTTEAARNYGYTF.